The clone carrying this TCR beta chain showed up just once. This sample is drawn from a study of blood T cell repertoires in COVID-19. Those enrolled in Seattle joined during active infection and were followed longitudinally afterward. Germline lookup yields CDR1 MNHEY and CDR2 SMNVEV (reference sequence). The length of the CDR3 is 14 residues. The ends lost 5 bases at V and 4 bases at J; junction bases unmatched: 7. Methods used by the authors: Reference gene primer amplification in the assay estimated nucleated cell counts. Using immunoSEQ multiplex PCR, the repertoire was profiled, and TCRdb retains in-frame clones only, with some absent. The V and J calls and clone size come from that table; D and trimming were worked out from the DNA. The data show a few hundred thousand clones, approximately 83% seen once.

This sequence was found in a person aged 70 to 85 with COVID-19, enrolled during active disease. The V call is TRBV27, the J call TRBJ2-7; 8 nucleotides align to TRBD1. Sequencing input: peripheral blood. CDR3 protein: CASSRAGGFYEQYF. CDR3 DNA sequence: TGTGCCAGCAGTCGGGCAGGGGGCTTTTACGAGCAGTACTTC.